This T cell receptor (beta chain) was found in a study of CD8 T cells in Susac syndrome. Regarding the study as a whole: As the study acknowledged, the number of individuals in its TCR sequencing and HLA analysis was relatively small.

Concerning this clonotype itself: The antigen is undetermined.

With random hexamers, reverse transcription was performed on about 0.5 to 1 ug of RNA. TCRdb reanalysed the immunoSEQ multiplex PCR reads using MiXCR and keeps one entry per CDR3 protein. The sample lists around 100,000 distinct CDR3 sequences; 95% were seen once. In contrast to the negatively isolated CD8+ and CD4+ T cells, TEMRA cells were FACS-enriched. CDR3 size: 13 residues. Looked up from germline, CDR1 is MNHEY and CDR2 is SMNVEV (reference sequence). V gave up 7 bases and J gave up 5 bases, with 14 bases separating them. The TCR sequence derives from a human donor with Susac syndrome. V and J are TRBV27 and TRBJ2-5; D unclear. The specimen sequenced was CD8+ T cells from PBMCs. The CDR3 sequence: CASTYQIGETQYF. Written as DNA, the CDR3 is TGTGCCAGCACTTATCAAATTGGGGAGACCCAGTACTTC.